Each of the 22 T cell receptor beta chains below was sequenced from the same sample in a study of OX40 agonist ivuxolimab in advanced cancers. Clones were sequenced by immunoSEQ multiplex PCR, and TCRdb holds only the in-frame ones, with some missing. The sample holds tens of thousands of clones, more than 75% seen once. The input for sequencing was CD4+ or CD8+ T cells sorted from blood, taken in a trial of the OX40 agonist ivuxolimab. These receptors were taken from an adult with an advanced solid tumor such as melanoma, head and neck, liver or kidney cancer.

The chain carries TRBV28 and TRBJ2-2, with 7 bases identical to TRBD2. Trimming at V came to 5 bases and at J to 5 bases, leaving 14 bases not matched to a gene. The V gene's germline CDR1 is MDHEN and CDR2 SYDVKM. The CDR3 extends over 17 amino acids. Here the CDR3 reads CASSLYELAGETGELFF. CDR3 DNA: TGTGCCAGCAGTCTTTATGAACTTGCGGGAGAAACCGGGGAGCTGTTTTTT.

The chain couples TRBV28 to TRBJ2-1; perhaps TRBD2 as D (7 bases). V gave up 7 bases and J gave up 4 bases, with 20 bases separating them. The V gene's germline CDR1 is MDHEN and CDR2 SYDVKM. The CDR3 is 16 amino acids. This CDR3 is CASIEGGGGGYNEQFF. CDR3 nucleotide sequence: TGTGCCAGCATTGAAGGAGGGGGAGGGGGATACAATGAGCAGTTCTTC.

This clone was detected once. The rearrangement uses TRBV7-2 and TRBJ1-5, with D possibly being TRBD1 (6 bases). CDR1 SGHTA and CDR2 FQGNSA come from the germline V gene. CDR3 length: 15 amino acids. V lost 1 base, J lost 6 bases, and 13 bases lay in between. The CDR3 is CASSLEEGVGQPQHF. DNA for the CDR3: TGTGCCAGCAGCTTAGAGGAGGGGGTCGGTCAGCCCCAGCATTTT.

The chain links TRBV7-2 to TRBJ1-1; D is unresolved. Trimming shortened V by 4 bases and J by 1 base, and 7 bases separated the two germline ends. There are 13 residues in the CDR3. The germline V gene has CDR1 SGHTA and CDR2 FQGNSA. CDR3 amino acids: CASSSPENTEAFF. In DNA, the CDR3 is TGTGCCAGCAGCTCCCCAGAGAACACTGAAGCTTTCTTT.

The rearrangement links TRBV11-2 to TRBJ1-6; D unclear. Germline V gene sequence: CDR1 SGHAT, CDR2 FQNNGV. The CDR3 consists of 15 residues. V lost 2 bases to trimming and J lost 9 bases, with 14 bases between them. The CDR3 region is CASSLFGGRGSPLHF. CDR3 DNA sequence: TGTGCCAGCAGCTTATTCGGCGGACGGGGTTCACCCCTCCACTTT.

V usage is TRBV11-2 and J usage is TRBJ2-1; TRBD2 is a possible D gene (7 bases). Trimming took off 1 base at V and 10 bases at J, with 20 bases between the two ends. This CDR3 spans 16 amino acids. CDR1 and CDR2 from the germline V gene are SGHAT and FQNNGV. CDR3 nucleotides: TGTGCCAGCAGCTTAGTAATGGGGGGGCCAAATGTGGAGCAGTTCTTC. It specifies CASSLVMGGPNVEQFF.

The genes are TRBV7-9 and TRBJ1-2; D may be TRBD1 (6 bases). The CDR3 loop spans 15 amino acids. Germline V gene data show CDR1 as SEHNR and CDR2 as FQNEAQ (reference sequence). The V end was cut by 2 bases, the J end by 11 bases, with 21 bases between. The CDR3 DNA sequence: TGTGCCAGCAGCTTACAAGCGGGACACCCGGTTGGATACACCTTC. Protein sequence: CASSLQAGHPVGYTF.

The chain couples TRBV27 to TRBJ2-5; a weak D match, TRBD1 (5 bases). Trimming took off 3 bases at V and 5 bases at J, with 13 bases between the two ends. The CDR3 is 14 residues long. Germline loops: CDR1 MNHEY, CDR2 SMNVEV (reference sequence). CDR3 coding DNA: TGTGCCAGCAGTTTCGAATGGCCAGGGGAGACCCAGTACTTC. Translated: CASSFEWPGETQYF.

This clone was counted only a few times. The chain uses TRBV6-1 and TRBJ2-7; TRBD2 matches at 7 bases. The length of the CDR3 is 11 residues. J gave up 12 bases and V 4 bases, and 6 bases lay outside the gene matches. The germline gives CDR1 MNHNS, CDR2 SASEGT. CDR3 nucleotide sequence: TGTGCCAGCAGTGGCGGGAGTACATCGTACTTC. Its protein product is CASSGGSTSYF.

The chain couples TRBV18 to TRBJ2-5, with 10 bases aligning to TRBD2. V lost 1 base, J lost 7 bases, and 12 bases stayed unmatched. Germline-derived CDR1 and CDR2 are KGHSH and LQKENI. This CDR3 comprises 17 residues. The CDR3 nucleotides read TGTGCCAGCTCACCACTGAGTTTTCTAGCGGGAGCCAGGACCCAGTACTTC. Translated: CASSPLSFLAGARTQYF. The full variable domain, with the rest looked up from reference TRBV18 and TRBJ2-5, is NAGVMQNPRHLVRRRGQEARLRCSPMKGHSHVYWYRQLPEEGLKFMVYLQKENIIDESGMPKERFSAEFPKEGPSILRIQQVVRGDSAAYFCASSPLSFLAGARTQYFGPGTRLLVL.

This clone was found once. The V gene is TRBV29-1, the J gene TRBJ2-1; D not resolved. V shed 4 bases and J shed 0 bases, with 10 bases lying between them. This CDR3 has 14 residues. Looked up from germline, CDR1 is SQVTM and CDR2 is ANQGSEA. This chain's CDR3 is CSVGRILSYNEQFF. CDR3 coding DNA: TGCAGCGTTGGTAGGATTCTCTCCTACAATGAGCAGTTCTTC.

The V and J genes are TRBV6-5 and TRBJ1-1; a weak D match, TRBD1 (6 bases). This CDR3 has 16 residues. Germline CDR1 reads MNHEY; CDR2 reads SVGAGI. Deletions cut 1 base from V and 4 bases from J, with 16 bases between. This CDR3 reads CASSYFWGAGSTEAFF. DNA for the CDR3: TGTGCCAGCAGTTACTTCTGGGGGGCTGGTAGCACTGAAGCTTTCTTT.

This chain links TRBV5-5 with TRBJ2-1; 9 bases align to TRBD2. Germline CDR1 SGHKS, CDR2 YYEKEE (reference sequence). This CDR3 region has 14 residues. Unmatched junction bases numbered 8, after V lost 3 bases and J lost 10 bases. CDR3 residues: CASSSGTSSGEQFF. CDR3 in DNA: TGTGCCAGCAGCTCCGGGACTAGCTCCGGCGAGCAGTTCTTC.

The chain couples TRBV2 to TRBJ2-1; TRBD2 matches 11 bases. V shed 5 bases and J 4 bases; nucleotides not matched to a gene: 7. This CDR3 has 16 residues. CDR1 and CDR2 from the germline V gene are SNHLY and FYNNEI. The CDR3 nucleotides are TGTGCCAGCAGTAATACCGGGACTAGCGGTTACAATGAGCAGTTCTTC. This sequence encodes CASSNTGTSGYNEQFF.

CDR3 in amino acids: CASSRTTGGIEELFF. As DNA, the CDR3 is TGTGCCAGCAGCCGCACGACAGGGGGCATTGAGGAGCTGTTTTTT. The genes are TRBV7-9 and TRBJ2-2, with TRBD1 matching over 10 bases. The CDR3 runs to 15 residues. Trimming removed 5 bases from V and 10 bases from J; junction bases left unmatched: 10. Germline V gene data show CDR1 as SEHNR and CDR2 as FQNEAQ (reference sequence).

The chain is built from TRBV6-1 and TRBJ2-2; TRBD1 matches at 8 bases. The junction had 0 bases not matched to a gene; V was cut back by 8 bases and J by 1 base. In germline, CDR1 is MNHNS, CDR2 SASEGT. The CDR3 sequence is 13 residues long. This CDR3 is CASDRGNTGELFF. CDR3 in DNA: TGTGCCAGCGACAGGGGGAACACCGGGGAGCTGTTTTTT.

The chain is built from TRBV13 and TRBJ2-7, with D tentatively TRBD1 (6 bases). Per the germline V gene, CDR1 is PRHDT and CDR2 is FYEKMQ (reference sequence). The V and J ends lost 7 bases and 1 base respectively, with 11 bases between them. The CDR3 spans 13 residues. DNA for the CDR3: TGTGCCAGCACTCTGCAGGGGTCCTACGAGCAGTACTTC. This encodes CASTLQGSYEQYF.

CDR3 protein: CASSVRGTSGTDTQYF. CDR3 in DNA: TGTGCCAGCAGCGTCCGAGGGACTAGCGGCACAGATACGCAGTATTTT. The chain employs TRBV9 and TRBJ2-3; 10 positions agree with TRBD2. Germline V gene sequence: CDR1 SGDLS, CDR2 YYNGEE. The V gene end was trimmed by 2 bases and the J gene end by 1 base; junction bases not matched to a gene: 4. The CDR3 is 16 residues long. Using reference TRBV9 and TRBJ2-3 for the parts outside the CDR3, the full variable domain is DSGVTQTPKHLITATGQRVTLRCSPRSGDLSVYWYQQSLDQGLQFLIQYYNGEERAKGNILERFSAQQFPDLHSELNLSSLELGDSALYFCASSVRGTSGTDTQYFGPGTRLTVL.

This chain links TRBV2 with TRBJ2-3; D unresolved. This CDR3 region has 18 residues. V lost 7 bases to trimming and J lost 0 bases, with 23 bases between them. Germline V CDR1 and CDR2: SNHLY, FYNNEI. CDR3 loop: CASNLHGNIAASTDTQYF. CDR3 DNA sequence: TGTGCCAGCAACTTACATGGGAACATCGCCGCTAGCACAGATACGCAGTATTTT.

This chain links TRBV2 with TRBJ2-7; D might be TRBD2 (7 bases). The CDR3 length is 15 residues. The V end was cut by 2 bases, the J end by 2 bases, with 13 bases between. Germline V gene sequence: CDR1 SNHLY, CDR2 FYNNEI. CDR3 in amino acids: CASSETGGGPYEQYF. CDR3 DNA: TGTGCCAGCAGTGAAACGGGGGGCGGCCCCTACGAGCAGTACTTC.

The chain links TRBV11-2 to TRBJ2-3; D is possibly TRBD2 (7 bases). V dropped 1 base and J dropped 0 bases, with 17 bases sitting between them. The CDR3 loop spans 18 amino acids. CDR1 SGHAT and CDR2 FQNNGV come from the germline V gene. The CDR3 DNA reads TGTGCCAGCAGCTTAGGAGTCGTGGGGGGGCCTAGCACAGATACGCAGTATTTT. Translated, it gives CASSLGVVGGPSTDTQYF.

Details on this clone: In the same sample, other DNA sequences code for this CDR3. The rearrangement joins TRBV5-1 to TRBJ1-2; D gene unclear. The germline V gene encodes CDR1 SGHRS and CDR2 YFSETQ. V lost 4 bases, J lost 0 bases, and 13 bases lay in between. The CDR3 spans 15 residues. The CDR3 nucleotides read TGCGCCAGCAGCCCACACAGTATAGCTAACTATGGCTACACCTTC. Translating it yields CASSPHSIANYGYTF.